The clone carrying this TCR beta chain was counted once. Its specificity is not known. The data belong to a study of cytomegalovirus exposure and HLA in healthy donors. General study points: Common viral pathogens seemed to be connected with several of the most significant clusters, according to a later analysis.

The PCR employed 60 Vbeta primers together with 13 Jbeta primers. Clones were read by immunoSEQ multiplex PCR, and TCRdb kept only the in-frame ones, dropping some. This table has more than 50,000 clones, over 75% appearing once. The V gene's germline CDR1 is MNHEY and CDR2 SMNVEV (reference sequence). The CDR3 runs to 19 residues. Trimming removed 6 bases from V and 0 bases from J; junction bases left unmatched: 18. The V and J genes are TRBV27 and TRBJ2-7; 9 nucleotides match TRBD2. Sequencing was carried out using PBMCs. The source of this sequence is a female donor in good health and CMV-seronegative. CDR3 sequence: CASRPKPGLAGFSSYEQYF. The CDR3 DNA is TGTGCCAGCAGGCCTAAACCTGGGCTAGCGGGGTTCTCCTCCTACGAGCAGTACTTC.